The entry below gives a single TCR beta chain sequence along with its context. This sample is part of a study of blood T cell repertoires in COVID-19. On the study more broadly: Material from acute and convalescent COVID-19 was sourced from the United States, Italy and Spain. Sources were T cells, B-cell-depleted T cells, or PBMCs; the material itself was cDNA or gDNA.

In the original analysis: Cell counts per sample came from amplifying reference gene primers. Sequencing was performed with immunoSEQ multiplex PCR; in TCRdb, only in-frame clones are kept and a portion is missing. V and J calls and clone size are copied from that table; D and trimming were computed from the DNA. The table shows 70,000 to 95,000 clones, with 88% occurring only once. The receptor comes from an older man with acute or convalescent COVID-19. What was sequenced was peripheral blood.

Written as DNA, the CDR3 is TGTGCCAGCAGCCCTTTGATCCCCGGGACTTACACCTACGAGCAGTACTTC. Protein sequence: CASSPLIPGTYTYEQYF. This chain connects TRBV5-6 to TRBJ2-7; D is perhaps TRBD2 (6 bases). The CDR3 has 17 residues. Germline V gene data show CDR1 as SGHDT and CDR2 as YYEEEE. Trimming left V 4 bases short and J 2 bases short, with 22 bases between.